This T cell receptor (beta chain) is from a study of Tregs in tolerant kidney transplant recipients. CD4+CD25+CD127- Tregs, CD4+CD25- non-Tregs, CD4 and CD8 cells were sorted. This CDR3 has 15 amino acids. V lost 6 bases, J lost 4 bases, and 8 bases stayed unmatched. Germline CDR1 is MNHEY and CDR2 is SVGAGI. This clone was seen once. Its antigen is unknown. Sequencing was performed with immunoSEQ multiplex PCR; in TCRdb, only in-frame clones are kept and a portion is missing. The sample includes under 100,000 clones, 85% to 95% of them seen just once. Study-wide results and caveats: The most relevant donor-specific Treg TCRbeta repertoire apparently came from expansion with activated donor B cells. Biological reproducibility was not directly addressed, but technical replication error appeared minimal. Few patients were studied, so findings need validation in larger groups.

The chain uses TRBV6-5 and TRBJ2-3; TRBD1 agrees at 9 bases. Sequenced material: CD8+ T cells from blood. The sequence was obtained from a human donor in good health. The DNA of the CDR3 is TGTGCCAGCAGCCCGGGACAGGGCACCGCAGATACGCAGTATTTT. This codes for CASSPGQGTADTQYF.